This T cell receptor (beta chain) stems from a study of OX40 agonist ivuxolimab in advanced cancers. The overall study: Cancers in dose escalation were hepatocellular, melanoma, renal cell and head and neck.

V shed 5 bases, J shed 2 bases, and the junction held 8 bases outside the gene matches. Germline CDR1 is SGHDN and CDR2 is FVKESK. The CDR3 is 16 amino acids. Of note for this clone: Its antigen is as yet unknown.

Profiled with immunoSEQ multiplex PCR; TCRdb holds only in-frame clones, not every one. The sample lists 60,000 to 75,000 clones; roughly 89% were seen once. Study-wide points: Those patients achieving a partial response at 0.1-3.0 mg/kg showed among the lowest clonal expansion. Normalized T-cell clonal expansion was also low in some nonresponders.

The chain recombines TRBV14 with TRBJ2-2; 7 bases line up with TRBD2. The sequenced sample was CD4+ or CD8+ T cells sorted from blood, obtained in a trial of the OX40 agonist ivuxolimab. The receptor's source is an adult with an advanced solid tumor such as melanoma, head and neck, liver or kidney cancer. CDR3 in DNA: TGTGCCAGCAGCAACCCTAGCGGCACTAACACCGGGGAGCTGTTTTTT. It is translated as CASSNPSGTNTGELFF.